The 10 T cell receptor beta chains reported below all come from one sample, sequenced in a study of spatial heterogeneity in lung cancer. Regarding time point: blood at routine non-recurrence follow-up after resection. Each CDR3 protein gets one entry after TCRdb re-called the 5' RACE reads with MiXCR. The sample consists of 39,000 or so distinct CDR3 sequences, under 12% of them appearing once. The starting material was PBMCs, obtained at follow-up. The receptor source for this set is a female donor with early-stage non-small cell lung cancer.

This clonotype was seen repeatedly, ten times or more. The V and J genes are TRBV10-3 and TRBJ1-2; no reliable D call. Germline CDR1 reads ENHRY; CDR2 reads SYGVKD. V dropped 7 bases and J dropped 3 bases, with 12 bases sitting between them. The length of the CDR3 is 13 residues. This CDR3 reads CAIKFGGDYGYTF. The DNA for the CDR3 is TGTGCCATCAAATTCGGCGGAGACTATGGCTACACCTTC.

This clonotype was recorded once. The chain links TRBV6-6 to TRBJ2-5; D not certain. Between the trimmed V and J ends, which lost 5 bases and 5 bases, there was a span of 12 bases. CDR3 size: 13 residues. Per germline, CDR1 MNHNY and CDR2 SVGAGI (reference sequence). CDR3 residues: CASSPKRRETQYF. The CDR3 DNA is TGTGCCAGCAGTCCCAAACGAAGGGAGACCCAGTACTTC.

This clonotype appeared many times. The gene calls are TRBV7-2 and TRBJ2-3; D is unresolved. Germline V gene sequence: CDR1 SGHTA, CDR2 FQGNSA. Deletions cut 5 bases from V and 5 bases from J, with 20 bases between. The length of the CDR3 is 16 residues. The CDR3 DNA reads as TGTGCCAGCAGCACTATTGGAAGACCCCGCGTAGATACGCAGTATTTT. Amino acid sequence: CASSTIGRPRVDTQYF.

This clonotype was counted ten times or more. V and J are TRBV19 and TRBJ2-2; D is unresolved. This CDR3 is built from 16 residues. The germline V and J ends were trimmed by 2 bases and 0 bases, with 10 bases remaining between them. Germline V gene sequence: CDR1 LNHDA, CDR2 SQIVND (reference sequence). As DNA, the CDR3 is TGTGCCAGTAGTATATTGGCACCCGCGAACACCGGGGAGCTGTTTTTT. Translation gives CASSILAPANTGELFF.

The chain carries TRBV28 and TRBJ2-3; 7 nucleotides line up with TRBD2. Germline V gene lookup returns CDR1 MDHEN and CDR2 SYDVKM. The CDR3 spans 15 residues. The trim removed 8 bases at V and 3 bases at J, leaving 11 bases unmatched. The CDR3 region is CASESSRGGTDTQYF. As DNA, the CDR3 is TGTGCCAGCGAAAGTTCGCGGGGAGGGACAGATACGCAGTATTTT.

This clonotype was counted a few times. This chain links TRBV5-1 with TRBJ1-1; D perhaps matches TRBD1 (5 bases). The CDR3 runs 16 residues. Looked up from germline, CDR1 is SGHRS and CDR2 is YFSETQ. The V end lost 4 bases, the J end lost 0 bases, and 16 bases lay between the germline ends. The CDR3 DNA sequence: TGCGCCAGCAGCCCGGATGGGGGACTGATGAACACTGAAGCTTTCTTT. It encodes CASSPDGGLMNTEAFF. Full variable domain (rest looked up from reference TRBV5-1 and TRBJ1-1): KAGVTQTPRYLIKTRGQQVTLSCSPISGHRSVSWYQQTPGQGLQFLFEYFSETQRNKGNFPGRFSGRQFSNSRSEMNVSTLELGDSALYLCASSPDGGLMNTEAFFGQGTRLTVV.

This clonotype was counted between two and nine times. This chain joins TRBV7-8 and TRBJ1-2, with TRBD1 matching 8 bases. Germline CDR1 reads SGHVS; CDR2 reads FQNEAQ. The CDR3 contains 15 residues. Losses at the gene ends were 5 bases for V and 7 bases for J; bases not matched to a gene: 12. CDR3 sequence reads: CASSRGQGALFGYTF. CDR3 bases: TGTGCCAGCAGCAGAGGACAGGGCGCCCTATTTGGCTACACCTTC. Using reference TRBV7-8 and TRBJ1-2 for the parts outside the CDR3, the full variable domain is GAGVSQSPRYKVAKRGQDVALRCDPISGHVSLFWYQQALGQGPEFLTYFQNEAQLDKSGLPSDRFFAERPEGSVSTLKIQRTQQEDSAVYLCASSRGQGALFGYTFGSGTRLTVV.

The CDR3 reads CASSLSIWGLAEGEGHNEQFF. The CDR3 region has the DNA TGTGCCAGCAGTCTGAGTATTTGGGGACTAGCGGAAGGCGAGGGTCACAATGAGCAGTTCTTC. The chain joins TRBV12-3 or TRBV12-4 to TRBJ2-1; 11 nucleotides align to TRBD2. The CDR3 extends over 21 amino acids. V was clipped by 5 bases and J by 5 bases; unmatched bases: 23.

The chain couples TRBV6-2 or TRBV6-3 to TRBJ2-1, with 8 nucleotides matching TRBD2. The V segment lost 1 base and the J segment 6 bases; nucleotides outside the gene matches: 8. This CDR3 has 16 amino acids. Per germline, CDR1 MNHEY and CDR2 SVGEGT. CDR3 nucleotide sequence: TGTGCCAGCAGTTACTACCGGGGGGGCCTCGGCAATGAGCAGTTCTTC. As protein: CASSYYRGGLGNEQFF.

This clonotype was seen at least ten times. The gene calls are TRBV20-1 and TRBJ2-1, with a tentative D call TRBD2 (5 bases). Trimming removed 4 bases from V and 5 bases from J, with 9 bases in between. Germline lookup yields CDR1 DFQATT and CDR2 SNEGSKA (reference sequence). The CDR3 length is 12 residues. CDR3 amino acids: CSATGIDNEQFF. CDR3 sequence (DNA): TGCAGTGCTACCGGGATTGACAATGAGCAGTTCTTC.